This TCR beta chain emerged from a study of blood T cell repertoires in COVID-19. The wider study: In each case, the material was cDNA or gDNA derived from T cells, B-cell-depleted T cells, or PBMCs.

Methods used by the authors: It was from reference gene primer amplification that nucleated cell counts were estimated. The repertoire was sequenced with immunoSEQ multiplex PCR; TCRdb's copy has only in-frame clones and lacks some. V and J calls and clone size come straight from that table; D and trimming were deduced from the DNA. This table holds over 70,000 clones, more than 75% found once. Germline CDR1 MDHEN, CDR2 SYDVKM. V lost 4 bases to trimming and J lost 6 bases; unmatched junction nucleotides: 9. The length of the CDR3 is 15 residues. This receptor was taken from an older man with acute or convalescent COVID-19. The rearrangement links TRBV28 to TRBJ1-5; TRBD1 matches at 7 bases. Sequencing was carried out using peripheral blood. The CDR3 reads CASSSAGGWVQPQHF. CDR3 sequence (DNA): TGTGCCAGCAGTTCTGCAGGGGGTTGGGTTCAGCCCCAGCATTTT.